This TCR beta chain appears in the sequencing data of a study of radiation and T cells in renal cell carcinoma. Study-wide points: From baseline, blood top tumor clonotypes peaked at 2 weeks post-radiation.

Assay: immunoSEQ multiplex PCR; the TCRdb copy retains only in-frame clones and omits some. This sample carries about 150,000 clones, approximately 88% of them seen once, and the ten largest clones take 10% to 15%. Per germline, CDR1 MDHEN and CDR2 SYDVKM. V lost 8 bases, J lost 0 bases, and 11 bases lay in between. The CDR3 is 14 residues long. The table lists this clone with a count of one. Its antigen is currently unknown. Time point described: blood 2 weeks post-SBRT. Described treatment: 15 Gy SBRT to primary tumor, nephrectomy 4 weeks later. Serial blood draws occurred at baseline and 2 and 4 weeks post-SBRT. This renal cell carcinoma was of the clear cell type.

This specimen consisted of blood, obtained from a patient whose treatment included radiotherapy and nephrectomy. The rearrangement links TRBV28 to TRBJ1-3; no reliable D call. The TCR comes from a woman aged 50 to 60 with renal cell carcinoma. This CDR3 reads CASGLTLSGNTIYF. CDR3 coding DNA: TGTGCCAGCGGGTTGACACTCTCTGGAAACACCATATATTTT.